Below, 15 T cell receptor beta chains from the same sample are listed, as sequenced in a study of T cell repertoires in cytomegalovirus infection. MiXCR, run by TCRdb on the reads, gives a single entry per CDR3 protein. The sample consists of approximately 100,000 distinct CDR3 sequences, 25% to 30% of them appearing once. These receptors are not linked to any known antigen. The material was CD8+ T cells from cultured PBMCs, obtained from culture after CMV antigen stimulation. These receptors all stem from a human donor in good health (CMV status not recorded). Some clones in this sample may be carry-over from other donors' samples.

This clonotype has only a few counts. The chain recombines TRBV4-1 with TRBJ2-7; the D gene is possibly TRBD1 (5 bases). V was cut by 1 base and J by 4 bases, with 14 bases left in between. This CDR3 region has 15 residues. The germline CDR1 and CDR2 sequences are MGHRA and YSYEKL. CDR3 amino acids: CASSQVGAKGYEQYF. The CDR3, as DNA: TGCGCCAGCAGCCAAGTGGGCGCCAAGGGGTACGAGCAGTACTTC.

V and J are TRBV27 and TRBJ1-1, with 8 bases that match TRBD1. There are 13 residues in the CDR3. Unmatched junction bases numbered 7, after V lost 0 bases and J lost 13 bases. CDR1 is MNHEY and CDR2 is SMNVEV in the germline V gene (reference sequence). The CDR3 loop is CASSLSAGTGFFF. In DNA, the CDR3 is TGTGCCAGCAGTTTATCGGCCGGGACAGGTTTTTTCTTT.

The rearrangement joins TRBV30 to TRBJ1-1; no definite D call. This CDR3 is built from 15 residues. Trimming cost V 4 bases and J 0 bases, with 15 bases left between them. Germline V gene lookup returns CDR1 GTSNPN and CDR2 SVGIG (reference sequence). CDR3 sequence reads: CAWIPGEIMNTEAFF. In DNA form, the CDR3 reads TGTGCCTGGATCCCCGGAGAGATCATGAACACTGAAGCTTTCTTT.

This clonotype has only a few counts. This chain's CDR3 is CASSHGGEWTEAFF. CDR3 nucleotides: TGTGCCAGCAGCCACGGGGGCGAGTGGACTGAAGCTTTCTTT. The rearrangement joins TRBV7-9 to TRBJ1-1; TRBD1 might be the D (6 bases). CDR3 size: 14 residues. The germline gives CDR1 SEHNR, CDR2 FQNEAQ (reference sequence). Trimming pared 5 bases from V and 5 bases from J, leaving 15 bases between.

This clonotype has more than one count but fewer than ten. V and J are TRBV5-4 and TRBJ2-1, with a weak D call TRBD2 (7 bases). The CDR3 is 15 residues long. Germline CDR1 is SGHNT and CDR2 is YYREEE (reference sequence). Trimming cost V 3 bases and J 4 bases, with 14 bases left between them. CDR3 bases: TGTGCCAGCAGCTCTGGACTAGGGGGGTACAATGAGCAGTTCTTC. It encodes CASSSGLGGYNEQFF.

This rearrangement joins TRBV6-1 to TRBJ2-1; 7 bases align to TRBD1. CDR3 size: 15 residues. V trimming: 6 bases; J trimming: 3 bases; junction bases outside the gene matches: 8. CDR1 and CDR2 from the germline V gene are MNHNS and SASEGT. CDR3 sequence reads: CASRIGDSSYNEQFF. CDR3 sequence (DNA): TGTGCCAGCAGGATTGGGGACAGTAGCTACAATGAGCAGTTCTTC.

This clonotype was detected a few times. This chain uses TRBV12-5 with TRBJ1-3, with 8 bases that match TRBD1. V gave up 6 bases and J gave up 5 bases; unmatched junction bases: 9. The CDR3 is 15 residues long. CDR1 LGHNT and CDR2 FRNRAP come from the germline V gene. CDR3 loop: CASGPPGQGRNTIYF. CDR3 in DNA: TGTGCTAGTGGCCCCCCCGGACAGGGAAGAAACACCATATATTTT.

The chain has TRBV27 and TRBJ1-2; D is perhaps TRBD1 (6 bases). The CDR3 is 13 residues long. V lost 5 bases, J lost 8 bases, and 15 bases lay in between. The V gene's germline CDR1 is MNHEY and CDR2 SMNVEV (reference sequence). CDR3 sequence: CASSTGQSFGYTF. The DNA of the CDR3 is TGTGCCAGCAGTACAGGACAGTCTTTCGGCTACACCTTC.

This chain links TRBV11-3 with TRBJ2-1, with 8 bases matching TRBD1. The CDR3 has 14 residues. CDR1 and CDR2 from the germline V gene are SGHNT and YENEEA. The V and J ends lost 5 bases and 7 bases, in that order; junction bases with no gene match: 7. CDR3 sequence reads: CASSRRQGTNEQFF. CDR3 DNA sequence: TGTGCCAGCAGCCGGAGACAGGGGACGAATGAGCAGTTCTTC. The complete variable domain, with remaining parts taken from reference TRBV11-3 and TRBJ2-1, reads EAGVVQSPRYKIIEKKQPVAFWCNPISGHNTLYWYLQNLGQGPELLIRYENEEAVDDSQLPKDRFSAERLKGVDSTLKIQPAELGDSAVYLCASSRRQGTNEQFFGPGTRLTVL.

This clonotype was recorded at least ten times. The chain combines TRBV7-8 with TRBJ2-7; no definite D call. The CDR3 has 14 residues. Trimming cost V 5 bases and J 6 bases, with 17 bases left between them. Germline assignment: CDR1 SGHVS and CDR2 FQNEAQ. CDR3 amino acids: CASSPLPGPGEQYF. CDR3 nucleotides: TGTGCCAGCAGCCCCCTCCCTGGGCCGGGCGAGCAGTACTTC.

This rearrangement joins TRBV2 to TRBJ1-4, with 9 positions matching TRBD1. The CDR3 consists of 18 residues. The junction had 17 bases not matched to a gene; V was cut back by 4 bases and J by 8 bases. CDR1 and CDR2 (germline): SNHLY, FYNNEI. CDR3 protein: CASSATGQGRSGWEKLFF. Here the CDR3 DNA reads TGTGCCAGCAGTGCGACGGGACAGGGCCGCTCTGGGTGGGAAAAACTGTTTTTT.

This clonotype was observed at least ten times. The V call is TRBV7-9, the J call TRBJ2-4, with D perhaps matching TRBD1 (6 bases). Germline V gene sequence: CDR1 SEHNR, CDR2 FQNEAQ (reference sequence). The CDR3 consists of 15 residues. With 4 bases removed from V and 8 bases from J, the gap between germline ends came to 18 bases. The chain's CDR3 is CASSSYEGDEYIQYF. The CDR3 region has the DNA TGTGCCAGCAGCTCCTACGAGGGGGATGAATACATTCAGTACTTC.

This clonotype was observed many times. V and J are TRBV12-5 and TRBJ2-5; D gene ambiguous. Germline V gene data show CDR1 as LGHNT and CDR2 as FRNRAP. This CDR3 is 15 amino acids long. Trimming shortened V by 0 bases and J by 5 bases, and 13 bases separated the two germline ends. CDR3 coding DNA: TGTGCTAGTGGTTTGGTACTCGGGTCCCCGGAGACCCAGTACTTC. Translating it yields CASGLVLGSPETQYF.

The chain couples TRBV27 to TRBJ2-3; D uncertain. Deletions cut 8 bases from V and 4 bases from J, with 7 bases between. CDR1 and CDR2 from the germline V gene are MNHEY and SMNVEV (reference sequence). This CDR3 has 11 amino acids. The CDR3 DNA follows: TGTGCCAGCCGTGGGCCAGATACGCAGTATTTT. It is translated as CASRGPDTQYF.

The table lists this clonotype with many counts. DNA of the CDR3: TGTGCCAGCAGCTTCAATGGCATATCCTACGAGCAGTACTTC. It encodes CASSFNGISYEQYF. V is TRBV7-2 and J is TRBJ2-7; D unclear. V was clipped by 3 bases and J by 1 base, with 10 bases between them. The V gene's germline CDR1 is SGHTA and CDR2 FQGNSA. The CDR3 totals 14 residues.